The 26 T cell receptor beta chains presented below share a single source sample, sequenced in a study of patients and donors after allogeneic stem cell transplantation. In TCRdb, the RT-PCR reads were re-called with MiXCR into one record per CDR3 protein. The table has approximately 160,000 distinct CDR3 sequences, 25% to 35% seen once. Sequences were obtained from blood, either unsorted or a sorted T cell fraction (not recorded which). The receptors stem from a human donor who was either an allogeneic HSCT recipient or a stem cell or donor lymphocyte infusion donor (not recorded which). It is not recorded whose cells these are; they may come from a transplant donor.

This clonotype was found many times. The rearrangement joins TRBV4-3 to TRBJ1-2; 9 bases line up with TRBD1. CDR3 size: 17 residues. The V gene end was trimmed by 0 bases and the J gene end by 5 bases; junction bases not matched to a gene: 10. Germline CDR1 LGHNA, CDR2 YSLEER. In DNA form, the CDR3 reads TGCGCCAGCAGCCAAGAACTAAACAGGGGGCTGATTTATGGCTACACCTTC. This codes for CASSQELNRGLIYGYTF.

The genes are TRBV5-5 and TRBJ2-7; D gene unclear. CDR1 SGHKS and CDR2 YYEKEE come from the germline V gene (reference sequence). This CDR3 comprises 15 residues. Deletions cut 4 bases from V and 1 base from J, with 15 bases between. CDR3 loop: CASSPPSLRSYEQYF. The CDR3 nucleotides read TGTGCCAGCAGCCCCCCGAGTCTGCGGTCCTACGAGCAGTACTTC.

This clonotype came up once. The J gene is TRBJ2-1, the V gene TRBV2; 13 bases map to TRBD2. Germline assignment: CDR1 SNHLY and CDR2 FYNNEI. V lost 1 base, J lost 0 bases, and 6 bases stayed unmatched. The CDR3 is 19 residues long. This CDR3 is CASSEVTSGRHHSYNEQFF. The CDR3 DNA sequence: TGTGCCAGCAGTGAAGTGACTAGCGGGAGGCACCACTCCTACAATGAGCAGTTCTTC.

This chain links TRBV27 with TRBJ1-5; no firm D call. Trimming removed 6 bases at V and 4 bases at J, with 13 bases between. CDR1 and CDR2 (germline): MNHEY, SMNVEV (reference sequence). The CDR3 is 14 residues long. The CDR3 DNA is TGTGCCAGCAGAGTGGTGGGGAGAAATCAGCCCCAGCATTTT. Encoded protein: CASRVVGRNQPQHF.

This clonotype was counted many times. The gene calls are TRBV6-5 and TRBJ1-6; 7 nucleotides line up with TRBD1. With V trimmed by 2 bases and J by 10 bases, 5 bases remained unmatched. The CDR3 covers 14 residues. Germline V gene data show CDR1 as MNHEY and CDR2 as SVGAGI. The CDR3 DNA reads TGTGCCAGCAGTTACGGGACAGTGTACTCACCCCTCCACTTT. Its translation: CASSYGTVYSPLHF.

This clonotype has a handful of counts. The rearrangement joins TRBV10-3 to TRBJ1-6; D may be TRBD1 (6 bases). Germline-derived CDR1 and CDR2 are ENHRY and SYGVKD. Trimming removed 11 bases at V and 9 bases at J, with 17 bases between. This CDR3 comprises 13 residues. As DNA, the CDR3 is TGTGCCGGAAACAGGGATTCGCTTTCACCCCTCCACTTT. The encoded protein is CAGNRDSLSPLHF.

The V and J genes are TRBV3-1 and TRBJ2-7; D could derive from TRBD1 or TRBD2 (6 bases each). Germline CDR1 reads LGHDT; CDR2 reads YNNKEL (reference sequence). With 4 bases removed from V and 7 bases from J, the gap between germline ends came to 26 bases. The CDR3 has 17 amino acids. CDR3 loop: CASSLSDGWGLAREQYF. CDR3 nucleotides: TGTGCCAGCAGCCTGTCGGACGGCTGGGGGCTAGCGCGGGAGCAGTACTTC.

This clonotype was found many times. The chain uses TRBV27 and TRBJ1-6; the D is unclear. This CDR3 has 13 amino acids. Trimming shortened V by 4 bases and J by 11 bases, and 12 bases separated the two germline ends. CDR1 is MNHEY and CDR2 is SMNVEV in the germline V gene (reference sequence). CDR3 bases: TGTGCCAGCAGTTCACCAGCCGGTACACCCCTCCACTTT. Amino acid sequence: CASSSPAGTPLHF.

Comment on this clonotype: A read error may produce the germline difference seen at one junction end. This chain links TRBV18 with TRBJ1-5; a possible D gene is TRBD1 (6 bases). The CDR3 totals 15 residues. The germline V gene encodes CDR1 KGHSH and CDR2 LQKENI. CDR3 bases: TGTGCCAGCTCGCCACAGGGTAACGGCAATCAGCCCCAGCATTTT. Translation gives CASSPQGNGNQPQHF.

The CDR3 spells CASSPQGSLYEQYF. CDR3 DNA sequence: TGTGCCAGCTCACCCCAGGGTAGCCTCTACGAGCAGTACTTC. The genes are TRBV18 and TRBJ2-7; weak D call: TRBD1 (5 bases). Germline V gene sequence: CDR1 KGHSH, CDR2 LQKENI. CDR3 length: 14 residues. The V and J ends lost 3 bases and 3 bases respectively, with 12 bases between them.

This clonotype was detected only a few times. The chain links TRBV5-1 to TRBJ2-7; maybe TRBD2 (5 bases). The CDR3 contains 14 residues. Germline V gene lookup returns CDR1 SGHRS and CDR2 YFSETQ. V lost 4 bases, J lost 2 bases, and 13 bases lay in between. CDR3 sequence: CASSGRTGTYEQYF. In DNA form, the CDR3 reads TGCGCCAGCAGCGGCCGGACTGGAACCTACGAGCAGTACTTC.

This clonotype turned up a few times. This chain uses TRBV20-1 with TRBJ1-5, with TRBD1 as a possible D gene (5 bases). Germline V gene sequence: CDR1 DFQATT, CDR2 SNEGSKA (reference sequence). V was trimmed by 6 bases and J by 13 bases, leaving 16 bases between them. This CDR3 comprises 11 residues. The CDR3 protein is CSALIGTQQHF. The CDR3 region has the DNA TGCAGTGCCCTGATCGGGACTCAACAGCATTTT.

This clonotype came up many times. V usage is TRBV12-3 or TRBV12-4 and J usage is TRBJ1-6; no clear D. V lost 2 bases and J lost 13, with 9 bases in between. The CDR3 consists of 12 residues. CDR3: CASSLRVGPLHF. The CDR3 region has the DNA TGTGCCAGCAGTTTAAGGGTAGGGCCCCTCCACTTT.

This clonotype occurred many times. The chain's CDR3 is CAISPGTGIQPQHF. In nucleotides, the CDR3 is TGTGCCATCAGTCCGGGGACAGGGATTCAGCCCCAGCATTTT. The V gene is TRBV10-3, the J gene TRBJ1-5; 9 bases are a match to TRBD1. The J segment lost 6 bases and the V segment lost 5 bases, leaving 5 bases of the junction unmatched. The CDR3 consists of 14 residues. In germline, CDR1 is ENHRY, CDR2 SYGVKD.

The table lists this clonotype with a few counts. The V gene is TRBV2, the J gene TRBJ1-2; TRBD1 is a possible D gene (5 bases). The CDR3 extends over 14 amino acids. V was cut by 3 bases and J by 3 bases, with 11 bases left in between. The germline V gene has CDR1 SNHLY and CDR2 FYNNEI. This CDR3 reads CASSEGVGHYGYTF. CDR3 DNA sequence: TGTGCCAGCAGTGAGGGGGTTGGGCACTATGGCTACACCTTC.

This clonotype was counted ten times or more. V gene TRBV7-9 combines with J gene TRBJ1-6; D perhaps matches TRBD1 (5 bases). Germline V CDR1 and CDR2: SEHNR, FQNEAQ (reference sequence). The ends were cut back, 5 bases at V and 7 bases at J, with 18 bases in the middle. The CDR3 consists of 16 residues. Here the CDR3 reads CASSPQEGIGNSPLHF. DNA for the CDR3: TGTGCCAGCAGCCCCCAGGAGGGGATTGGGAATTCACCCCTCCACTTT.

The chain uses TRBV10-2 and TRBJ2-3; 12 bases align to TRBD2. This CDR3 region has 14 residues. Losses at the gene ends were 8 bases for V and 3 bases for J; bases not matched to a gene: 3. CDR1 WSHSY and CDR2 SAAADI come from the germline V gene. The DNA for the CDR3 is TGCGCCAGCGGACTAGCGGGACAAACAGATACGCAGTATTTT. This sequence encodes CASGLAGQTDTQYF.

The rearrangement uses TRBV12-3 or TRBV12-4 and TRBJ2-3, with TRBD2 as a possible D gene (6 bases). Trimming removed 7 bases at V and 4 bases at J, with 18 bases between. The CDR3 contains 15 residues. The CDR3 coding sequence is TGTGCCAGCACCCACGGGACTTCACTTCCAGATACGCAGTATTTT. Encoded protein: CASTHGTSLPDTQYF.

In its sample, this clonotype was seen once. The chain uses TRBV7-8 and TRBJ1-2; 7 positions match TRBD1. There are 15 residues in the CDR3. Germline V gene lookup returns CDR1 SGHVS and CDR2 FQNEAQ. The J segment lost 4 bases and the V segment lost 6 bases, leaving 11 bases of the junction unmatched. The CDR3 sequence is CASSGWGQPFYGYTF. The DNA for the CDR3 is TGTGCCAGCAGTGGATGGGGACAGCCTTTCTATGGCTACACCTTC.

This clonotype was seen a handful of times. The CDR3 DNA sequence: TGTGCCAGCAGTCTGTACGCGGGAGGGCCGGGGGAGCAGTACTTC. Residues: CASSLYAGGPGEQYF. V is TRBV6-2 or TRBV6-3 and J is TRBJ2-7; 9 nucleotides align to TRBD2. The germline gives CDR1 MNHEY, CDR2 SVGEGT. This CDR3 comprises 15 residues. With 5 bases clipped from V and 7 bases from J, the junction kept 12 bases outside the gene matches.

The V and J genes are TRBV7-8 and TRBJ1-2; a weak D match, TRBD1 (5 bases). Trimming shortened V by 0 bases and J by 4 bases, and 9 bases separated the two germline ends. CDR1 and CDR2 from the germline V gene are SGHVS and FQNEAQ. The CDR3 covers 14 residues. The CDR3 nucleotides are TGTGCCAGCAGCTTAGCAGCAGGGAGCTATGGCTACACCTTC. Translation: CASSLAAGSYGYTF.

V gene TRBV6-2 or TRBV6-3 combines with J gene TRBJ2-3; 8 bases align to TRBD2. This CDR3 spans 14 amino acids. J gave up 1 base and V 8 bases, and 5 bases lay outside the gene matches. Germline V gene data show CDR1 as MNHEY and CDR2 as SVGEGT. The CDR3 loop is CASRVAGRTDTQYF. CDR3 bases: TGTGCCAGCCGTGTAGCGGGACGCACAGATACGCAGTATTTT.

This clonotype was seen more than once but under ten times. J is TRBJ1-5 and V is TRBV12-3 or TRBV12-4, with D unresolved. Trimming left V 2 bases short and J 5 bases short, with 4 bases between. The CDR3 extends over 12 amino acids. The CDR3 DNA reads TGTGCCAGCAGTTTAAACCATCAGCCCCAGCATTTT. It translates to CASSLNHQPQHF.

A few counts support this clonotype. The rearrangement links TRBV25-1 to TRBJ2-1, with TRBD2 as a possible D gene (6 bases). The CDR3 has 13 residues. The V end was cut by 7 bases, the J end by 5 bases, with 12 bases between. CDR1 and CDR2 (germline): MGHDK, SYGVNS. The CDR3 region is CASTGWGDNEQFF. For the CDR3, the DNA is TGTGCCAGCACCGGATGGGGGGACAATGAGCAGTTCTTC.

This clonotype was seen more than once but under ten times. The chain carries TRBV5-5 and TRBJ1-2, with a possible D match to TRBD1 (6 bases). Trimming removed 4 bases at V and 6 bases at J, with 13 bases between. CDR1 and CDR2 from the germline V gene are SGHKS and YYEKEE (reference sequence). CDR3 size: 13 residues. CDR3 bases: TGTGCCAGCAGCCGTAGGGGGGCGGATGGCTACACCTTC. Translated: CASSRRGADGYTF.

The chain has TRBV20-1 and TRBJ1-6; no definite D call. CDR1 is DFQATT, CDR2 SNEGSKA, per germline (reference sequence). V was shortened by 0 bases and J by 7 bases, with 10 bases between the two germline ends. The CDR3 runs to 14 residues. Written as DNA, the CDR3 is TGCAGTGCTAGAGATCGCATTGGGAATTCACCCCTCCACTTT. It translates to CSARDRIGNSPLHF.